This T cell receptor (beta chain) was captured in a study of blood T cell repertoires in COVID-19. The table lists this clone with a count of one. Trimming shortened V by 5 bases and J by 3 bases, and 8 bases separated the two germline ends. Germline lookup yields CDR1 MNHEY and CDR2 SVGAGI. The CDR3 totals 13 residues. Assay: immunoSEQ multiplex PCR; the TCRdb copy retains only in-frame clones and omits some. The sample records around 380,000 clones, about 90% being singletons. The source is a man aged 25-45 years who had recovered from COVID-19. Sequencing was done on a sample of PBMCs or T cells enriched from blood (not recorded which). The V and J genes are TRBV6-5 and TRBJ1-3; tentatively, D is TRBD1 (5 bases). CDR3 bases: TGTGCCAGCAGTACGGACAATGGAAACACCATATATTTT. Protein sequence: CASSTDNGNTIYF.